A selection of T cell receptor beta chains follows, all from one sample in a study of post-analysis software for immune sequencing data. A single record per CDR3 protein comes from TCRdb applying MiXCR to the PCR reads. Among roughly 540,000 distinct CDR3 sequences listed, approximately 31% were seen once. Sequencing was carried out using blood. The receptors here all came from a girl aged 2-17 years with multiple sclerosis. Both conserved end residues are part of each CDR3.

TRBV13	NA	CASSFSSTGYEQYF
TRBV5-1	TRBJ2-1	CASSSPGLLNEQFF
TRBV12-3/TRBV12-4	TRBJ1-2	CASSPDRAIGYTF
TRBV7-2	TRBJ2-7	CASSLQAFGRGPYEQYF
TRBV4-1	TRBJ2-7	CASSQVLGTRSYEQYF
TRBV20-1	TRBJ1-2	CSARETAGGGYTF
TRBV6-1	NA	CASSDWSYGGETQYF
TRBV20-1	TRBJ2-5	CSARTDTEAQYF
TRBV29-1	TRBJ2-1	CSVERASSYNEQFF
TRBV15	TRBJ1-1	CATIQDRGFTEAFF
TRBV25-1	TRBJ1-6	CASSASSYNSPLHF
TRBV19	TRBJ1-2	CASSTRDRLSGYTF
TRBV7-9	TRBJ2-5	CASHAGDRGWGETQYF
TRBV18	TRBJ2-5	CASSALGEETQYF
TRBV6-5	TRBJ1-1	CASSYSHRPGTEAFF
TRBV4-1	TRBJ2-5	CASSQEGSSLGGETQYF
TRBV7-2	TRBJ1-2	CASSLVQGAMDGYTF